Listed below are T cell receptor beta chains from one sample, sequenced in a study of shared clonotypes between healthy human individuals. Libraries were prepared by immunoSEQ multiplex PCR; TCRdb keeps only in-frame clonotypes and omits some of them. Among roughly 2,000,000 clones, approximately 95% were seen once, and the ten largest hold more than 0.9%. The sequencing sample was made of naive CD8+ T cells sorted from blood. Receptors originate from a man between 18 and 29 years old in good health. Each CDR3 is given with its conserved first and last residue. The order of the fields is D gene, clone size, J gene, V gene, CDR3 DNA, CDR3 protein. D genes are given only for firm matches. Clone size is stated in some rows and not others, as once, few, many or a class when expanded.

>TRBD1|-|TRBJ2-7|TRBV4-1
TGCGCCAGCAGCCAAGAGGGGCTAGGGACAGGGTACGAGCAGTACTTC
CASSQEGLGTGYEQYF
>-|-|TRBJ2-7|TRBV4-1
TGCGCCAGCAGCCAGGCGATTCGGAGCCACGAGCAGTACTTC
CASSQAIRSHEQYF
>-|-|TRBJ1-1|TRBV6-5
TGTGCCAGCAGCCGGACCGCGCTGAACACTGAAGCTTTCTTT
CASSRTALNTEAFF
>TRBD2|-|TRBJ2-5|TRBV9
TGTGCCAGCAGTGACGGGACTAGCGGGAGCATCCAAGAGACCCAGTACTTC
CASSDGTSGSIQETQYF
>TRBD1|-|TRBJ1-4|TRBV5-1
TGCGCCAGCAGCTTGACCTCCGGGACAGTAATTGAAAAACTGTTTTTT
CASSLTSGTVIEKLFF
>-|-|TRBJ1-6|TRBV9
TGTGCCAGTGACGCTGGGACTTATAATTCACCCCTCCACTTT
CASDAGTYNSPLHF
>-|-|TRBJ1-4|TRBV6-6
TGTGCCAGCACCTCGGATGAAAAACTGTTTTTT
CASTSDEKLFF
>-|-|TRBJ2-7|TRBV6-1
TGTGCCAGCAGTCCACGGGGTTCCTACGAGCAGTACTTC
CASSPRGSYEQYF
>TRBD1|-|TRBJ1-1|TRBV27
TGTGCCAGCAGTTCCCAATGGACAGGGAATGAAGCTTTCTTT
CASSSQWTGNEAFF
>-|once|TRBJ2-2|TRBV30
TGTGCCTGGAATAGTGGGAGAACCGGGGAGCTGTTTTTT
CAWNSGRTGELFF
>-|-|TRBJ2-1|TRBV9
TGTGCCAGCAGCGTATGGGGCGGGGGCAGCGATGAGCAGTTCTTC
CASSVWGGGSDEQFF
>-|-|TRBJ2-1|TRBV7-9
TGTGCCAGCAGCTTAGAATGGGATGAGCAGTTCTTC
CASSLEWDEQFF
>TRBD2|-|TRBJ2-7|TRBV15
TGTGCCACCAGCGTGGGAGGGGCCGCCTACGAGCAGTACTTC
CATSVGGAAYEQYF
>TRBD2|-|TRBJ2-7|TRBV7-6
TGTGCCAGCAGCTTGAGCGGGAGGTACGAGCAGTACTTC
CASSLSGRYEQYF
>TRBD1|-|TRBJ2-7|TRBV7-9
TGTGCCAGCAGCCAGGGGACAGGGGGCTATGTTGAGCAGTACTTC
CASSQGTGGYVEQYF
>TRBD1|-|TRBJ1-3|TRBV6-5
TGTGCCAGCAGGGGGGGACAGGGTCACGGAAACACCATATATTTT
CASRGGQGHGNTIYF
>TRBD1|-|TRBJ1-1|TRBV27
TGTGCCAGCAAATTTACAGGGGGAGGGACTGAAGCTTTCTTT
CASKFTGGGTEAFF
>TRBD1|-|TRBJ1-1|TRBV19
TGTGCCAGTAGTACAGATCAGGGGGCGAACACTGAAGCTTTCTTT
CASSTDQGANTEAFF
>TRBD1|once|TRBJ2-7|TRBV11-2
TGTGCCAGCAGCTATCGACAGGGGGCCTACGAGCAGTACTTC
CASSYRQGAYEQYF
>-|once|TRBJ2-7|TRBV11-2
TGTGCCAGCAGCCCCCATCTTAAATACGAGCAGTACTTC
CASSPHLKYEQYF
>-|-|TRBJ2-2|TRBV11-2
TGTGCCAGCAGCTATAACACCGGGGAGCTGTTTTTT
CASSYNTGELFF
>TRBD2|-|TRBJ2-7|TRBV13
TGTGCCAGCAGCACCTGGACTAGCGGGAGCAACGAGCAGTACTTC
CASSTWTSGSNEQYF